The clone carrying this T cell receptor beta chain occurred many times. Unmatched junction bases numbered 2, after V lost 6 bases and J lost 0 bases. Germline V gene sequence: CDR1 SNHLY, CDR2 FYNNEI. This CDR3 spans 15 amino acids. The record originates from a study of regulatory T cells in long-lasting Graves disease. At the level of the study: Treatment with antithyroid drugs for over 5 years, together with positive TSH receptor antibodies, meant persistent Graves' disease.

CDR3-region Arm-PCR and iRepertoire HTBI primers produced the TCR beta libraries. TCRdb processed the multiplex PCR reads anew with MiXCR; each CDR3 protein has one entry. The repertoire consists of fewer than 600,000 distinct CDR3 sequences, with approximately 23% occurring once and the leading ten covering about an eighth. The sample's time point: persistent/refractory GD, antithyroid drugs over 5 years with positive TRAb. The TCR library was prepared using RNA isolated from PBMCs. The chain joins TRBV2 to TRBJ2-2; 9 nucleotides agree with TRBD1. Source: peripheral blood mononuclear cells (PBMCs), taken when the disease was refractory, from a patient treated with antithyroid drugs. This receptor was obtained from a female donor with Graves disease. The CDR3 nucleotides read TGTGCCAGCAGCCGACAGGGGGCGAACACCGGGGAGCTGTTTTTT. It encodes CASSRQGANTGELFF. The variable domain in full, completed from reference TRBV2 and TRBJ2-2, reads EPEVTQTPSHQVTQMGQEVILRCVPISNHLYFYWYRQILGQKVEFLVSFYNNEISEKSEIFDDQFSVERPDGSNFTLKIRSTKLEDSAMYFCASSRQGANTGELFFGEGSRLTVL.